The rows below give T cell receptor beta chains drawn from one sample of a study of blood T cell repertoires in COVID-19. TCRdb's copy holds only in-frame clones and misses some; the assay was immunoSEQ multiplex PCR. There are 150,000 to 160,000 clones in the sample; around 84% occur only once, and roughly 1.5% lies in the top ten. Sequencing was carried out using peripheral blood. These receptors all stem from an older man with acute or convalescent COVID-19. Each CDR3 is given with its conserved first and last residue. D genes are given only for firm matches. Rows give clone size only sometimes, using once, few, many, or a class for an expanded clone.

cdr3_nt | cdr3_aa | j_call | cdr3_length | clone_size | d_call | v_call
TGCGCCAGCCGGACAGGGGGCCAGGCAACTAATGAAAAACTGTTTTTT | CASRTGGQATNEKLFF | TRBJ1-4 | 16 | once | TRBD1 | TRBV5-1
TGTGCCAGCAGTGATGTCCTAGCGGGGACGCAGTTCTTC | CASSDVLAGTQFF | TRBJ2-1 | 13 | . | TRBD2 | TRBV6-1
TGTGCCAGCAGCCGATTGTACCGGGGTGCTAGCGGGACCTACGAGCAGTACTTC | CASSRLYRGASGTYEQYF | TRBJ2-7 | 18 | . | TRBD2 | TRBV11-2
TGCGCCAGCAGCTTGGGGTTTAGCTACGAGCAGTACTTC | CASSLGFSYEQYF | TRBJ2-7 | 13 | . | . | TRBV5-1
TGTGCCAGCAGCTTAAGGGCCGGGGGGGCCGCAGATACGCAGTATTTT | CASSLRAGGAADTQYF | TRBJ2-3 | 16 | . | TRBD2 | TRBV7-6
TGCAGCGTTGACCTGGCCTCTGAAAACACAGATACGCAGTATTTT | CSVDLASENTDTQYF | TRBJ2-3 | 15 | . | . | TRBV29-1
TGTGCCAGCAGCTTAAACGCAGCGGGGGGGTTCGAGCAGTACTTC | CASSLNAAGGFEQYF | TRBJ2-7 | 15 | . | TRBD2 | TRBV7-2
TGTGCCAGCGGAACTAGCGGGGGAGAGGGGACCCAGTACTTC | CASGTSGGEGTQYF | TRBJ2-5 | 14 | . | TRBD2 | TRBV6-6
TGCAGCGTAAGGACTCCTCGGTATGGCTACACCTTC | CSVRTPRYGYTF | TRBJ1-2 | 12 | . | . | TRBV29-1
TGTGCCACCAGTGATTTGGAGACAGGGGGTGTACCAGATACGCAGTATTTT | CATSDLETGGVPDTQYF | TRBJ2-3 | 17 | . | TRBD1 | TRBV24-1
TGTGCCAGCAGCTTAGCGCTTGGGGGCGGGCTGTACTTC | CASSLALGGGLYF | TRBJ2-7 | 13 | few | . | TRBV7-9
TGTGCCTGGAAGAGGGCCGGCTCTAACACTGAAGCTTTCTTT | CAWKRAGSNTEAFF | TRBJ1-1 | 14 | once | . | TRBV30
TGTGCCAGCAGCTTATCAAGCAATCAGCCCCAGCATTTT | CASSLSSNQPQHF | TRBJ1-5 | 13 | few | . | TRBV7-2
TGTGCCAGCACCACGGGGATGTCGAACACTGAAGCTTTCTTT | CASTTGMSNTEAFF | TRBJ1-1 | 14 | . | . | TRBV7-8
TGTGCCAGCCATTGGGGCGGGGACAATGAGCAGTTCTTC | CASHWGGDNEQFF | TRBJ2-1 | 13 | . | . | TRBV2
TGTGCCAGCAGTGGGCAGGTTAGCAATCAGCCCCAGCATTTT | CASSGQVSNQPQHF | TRBJ1-5 | 14 | . | . | TRBV2
TGTGCCAGCAGTCCCGAGGGAAACACCATATATTTT | CASSPEGNTIYF | TRBJ1-3 | 12 | . | . | TRBV28
TGCGCCAGCAGCCAAGATCAGGGATTCTTCTCTGGAAACACCATATATTTT | CASSQDQGFFSGNTIYF | TRBJ1-3 | 17 | . | . | TRBV4-1
TGTGCCAGTAGTACCTTAGACAGGAGAACACCTGAAGCTTTCTTT | CASSTLDRRTPEAFF | TRBJ1-1 | 15 | . | . | TRBV19
TGTGCCAGCAGTGAAGCGCAATTCAGCTCGGGCAATGAGCAGTTCTTC | CASSEAQFSSGNEQFF | TRBJ2-1 | 16 | . | . | TRBV2
TGTGCCAGCTATAAGCGGTCCGGGACAGGCACTTACAATGAGCAGTTCTTC | CASYKRSGTGTYNEQFF | TRBJ2-1 | 17 | . | TRBD1 | TRBV5-4
TGTGCCAGCAGCCAAGATGGGGGAGGAGCAGAAAACATTCAGTACTTC | CASSQDGGGAENIQYF | TRBJ2-4 | 16 | few | . | TRBV3-1/TRBV3-2
TGCGCCAGCAGCTTCGTCGGGGGTAACACCGGGGAGCTGTTTTTT | CASSFVGGNTGELFF | TRBJ2-2 | 15 | . | . | TRBV5-1
TGTGCCAGCACCCCCGGACAAGCTAACTATGGCTACACCTTC | CASTPGQANYGYTF | TRBJ1-2 | 14 | . | . | TRBV2
TGTGCCAGCAGCAGGGGACAGACCCAAGAGACCCAGTACTTC | CASSRGQTQETQYF | TRBJ2-5 | 14 | . | TRBD1 | TRBV6-5
TGTGCCAGCAGTTACTCGCGGTTTTCGGGGGGGCCCCTGAGCTCCTACAATGAGCAGTTCTTC | CASSYSRFSGGPLSSYNEQFF | TRBJ2-1 | 21 | . | TRBD2 | TRBV6-8
TGTGCCAGTAGTAACACGTGGGGCTTCATGAACACTGAAGCTTTCTTT | CASSNTWGFMNTEAFF | TRBJ1-1 | 16 | . | . | TRBV19
TGTGCCAGCAGCTTGTCGGGGGGGTTAGTTGAAAAACTGTTTTTT | CASSLSGGLVEKLFF | TRBJ1-4 | 15 | . | . | TRBV5-4
TGCAGCGTTGGATACAGGGGCACCGGGGAGCTGTTTTTT | CSVGYRGTGELFF | TRBJ2-2 | 13 | once | TRBD1 | TRBV29-1
TGTGCCAGCAGTGAAGCGAGGGATCAGCCCCAGCATTTT | CASSEARDQPQHF | TRBJ1-5 | 13 | . | . | TRBV2
TGTGCCAGCAGTTACTCCCCCGGGACAGTCGAGCAGTACTTC | CASSYSPGTVEQYF | TRBJ2-7 | 14 | . | TRBD1 | TRBV6-5
TGTGCCAGCAGCTTAGTGGCGACAACGGCCATATATTTT | CASSLVATTAIYF | TRBJ1-3 | 13 | few | . | TRBV11-1
TGTGCCAGCTCACCACCGGCCACCCGCTACGAGCAGTACTTC | CASSPPATRYEQYF | TRBJ2-7 | 14 | . | . | TRBV18
TGTGCCAGCAGCTTAGTAGGGACAGGGGGTTTGGACGAGCAGTACTTC | CASSLVGTGGLDEQYF | TRBJ2-7 | 16 | . | TRBD1 | TRBV7-2
TGCGCCAGCAGTTCCAGCGGGGGAACTGTTAATGAGCAGTTCTTC | CASSSSGGTVNEQFF | TRBJ2-1 | 15 | many | TRBD2 | TRBV5-1